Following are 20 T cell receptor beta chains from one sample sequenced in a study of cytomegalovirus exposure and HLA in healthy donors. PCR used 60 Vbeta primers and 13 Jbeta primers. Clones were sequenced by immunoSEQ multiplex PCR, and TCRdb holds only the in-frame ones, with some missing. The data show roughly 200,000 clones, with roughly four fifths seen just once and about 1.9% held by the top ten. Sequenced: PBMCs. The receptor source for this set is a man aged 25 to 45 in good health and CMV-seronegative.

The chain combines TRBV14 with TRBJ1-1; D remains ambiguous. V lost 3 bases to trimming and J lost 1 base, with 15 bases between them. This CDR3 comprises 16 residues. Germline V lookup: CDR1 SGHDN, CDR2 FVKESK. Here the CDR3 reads CASSHLTQIPNTEAFF. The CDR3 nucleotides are TGTGCCAGCAGCCACTTGACACAGATACCGAACACTGAAGCTTTCTTT.

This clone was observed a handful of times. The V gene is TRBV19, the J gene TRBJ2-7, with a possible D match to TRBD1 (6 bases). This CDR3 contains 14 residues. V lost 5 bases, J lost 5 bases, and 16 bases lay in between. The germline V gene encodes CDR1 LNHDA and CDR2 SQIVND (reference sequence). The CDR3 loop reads CASSPGQLRDEQYF. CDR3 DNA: TGTGCCAGTAGTCCTGGACAGCTGAGGGACGAGCAGTACTTC.

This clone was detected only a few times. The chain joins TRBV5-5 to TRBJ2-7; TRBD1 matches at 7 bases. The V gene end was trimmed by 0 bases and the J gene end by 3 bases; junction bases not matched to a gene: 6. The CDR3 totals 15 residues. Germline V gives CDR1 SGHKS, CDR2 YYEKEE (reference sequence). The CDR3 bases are TGTGCCAGCAGCTTGGCCGGGACAGATAACTACGAGCAGTACTTC. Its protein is CASSLAGTDNYEQYF. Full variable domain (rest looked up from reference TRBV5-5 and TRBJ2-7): DAGVTQSPTHLIKTRGQQVTLRCSPISGHKSVSWYQQVLGQGPQFIFQYYEKEERGRGNFPDRFSARQFPNYSSELNVNALLLGDSALYLCASSLAGTDNYEQYFGPGTRLTVT.

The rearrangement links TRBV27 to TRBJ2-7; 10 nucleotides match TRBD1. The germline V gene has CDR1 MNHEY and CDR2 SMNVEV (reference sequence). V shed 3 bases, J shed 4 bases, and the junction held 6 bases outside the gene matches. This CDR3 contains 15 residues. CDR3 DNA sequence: TGTGCCAGCAGTTTCGGGACAGGGGTTCGGTACGAGCAGTACTTC. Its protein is CASSFGTGVRYEQYF.

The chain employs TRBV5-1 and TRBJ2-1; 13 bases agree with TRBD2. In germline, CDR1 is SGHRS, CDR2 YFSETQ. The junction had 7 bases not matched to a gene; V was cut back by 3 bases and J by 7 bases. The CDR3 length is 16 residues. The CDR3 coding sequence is TGCGCCAGCAGCTCCGGGACTAGCGGGACGGTAAATGAGCAGTTCTTC. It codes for CASSSGTSGTVNEQFF.

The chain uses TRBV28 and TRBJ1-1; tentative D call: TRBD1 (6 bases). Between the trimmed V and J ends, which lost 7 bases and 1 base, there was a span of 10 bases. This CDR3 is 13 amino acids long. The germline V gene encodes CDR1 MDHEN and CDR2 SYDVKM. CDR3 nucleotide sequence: TGTGCCAGCAACTTACAGGGGAACACTGAAGCTTTCTTT. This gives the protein CASNLQGNTEAFF.

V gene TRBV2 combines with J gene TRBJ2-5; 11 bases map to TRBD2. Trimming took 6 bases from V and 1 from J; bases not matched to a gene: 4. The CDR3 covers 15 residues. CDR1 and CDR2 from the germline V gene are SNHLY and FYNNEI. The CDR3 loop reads CASRRLAGTQETQYF. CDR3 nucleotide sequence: TGTGCCAGCAGACGACTAGCGGGAACCCAAGAGACCCAGTACTTC.

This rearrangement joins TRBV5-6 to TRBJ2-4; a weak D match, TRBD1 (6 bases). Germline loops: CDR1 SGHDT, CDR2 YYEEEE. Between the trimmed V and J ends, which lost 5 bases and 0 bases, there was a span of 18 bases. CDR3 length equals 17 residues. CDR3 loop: CASRSDRRGVAKNIQYF. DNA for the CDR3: TGTGCCAGCAGAAGCGACAGGCGAGGGGTAGCCAAAAACATTCAGTACTTC.

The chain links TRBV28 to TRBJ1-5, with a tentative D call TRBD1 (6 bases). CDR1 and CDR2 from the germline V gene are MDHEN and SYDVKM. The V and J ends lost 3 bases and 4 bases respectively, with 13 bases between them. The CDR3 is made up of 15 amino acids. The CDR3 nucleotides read TGTGCCAGCAGTTTCAGTGGGACACGAAATCAGCCCCAGCATTTT. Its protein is CASSFSGTRNQPQHF.

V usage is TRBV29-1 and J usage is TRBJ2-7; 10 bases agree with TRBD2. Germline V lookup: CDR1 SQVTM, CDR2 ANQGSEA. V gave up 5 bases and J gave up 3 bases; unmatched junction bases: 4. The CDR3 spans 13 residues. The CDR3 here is CSVLIAGGYEQYF. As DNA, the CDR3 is TGCAGCGTTCTGATAGCGGGAGGCTACGAGCAGTACTTC.

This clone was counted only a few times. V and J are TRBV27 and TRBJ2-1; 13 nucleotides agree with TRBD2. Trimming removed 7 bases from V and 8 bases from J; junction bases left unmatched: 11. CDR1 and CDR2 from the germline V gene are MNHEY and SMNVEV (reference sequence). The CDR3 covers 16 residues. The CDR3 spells CASKGLAGWPGDEQFF. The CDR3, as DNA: TGTGCCAGCAAGGGACTAGCGGGATGGCCCGGGGATGAGCAGTTCTTC.

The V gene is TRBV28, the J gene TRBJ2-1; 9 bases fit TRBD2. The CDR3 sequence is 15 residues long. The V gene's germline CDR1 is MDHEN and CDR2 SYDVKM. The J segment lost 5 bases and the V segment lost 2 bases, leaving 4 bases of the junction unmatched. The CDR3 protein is CASSLAGGWDNEQFF. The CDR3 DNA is TGTGCCAGCAGTTTAGCGGGAGGGTGGGACAATGAGCAGTTCTTC.

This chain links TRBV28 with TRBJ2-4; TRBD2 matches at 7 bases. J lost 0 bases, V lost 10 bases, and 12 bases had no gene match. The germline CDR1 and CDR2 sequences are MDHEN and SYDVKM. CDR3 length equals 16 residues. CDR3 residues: CATSRGGHLAKNIQYF. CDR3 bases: TGTGCCACCTCCCGGGGAGGGCACCTAGCCAAAAACATTCAGTACTTC.

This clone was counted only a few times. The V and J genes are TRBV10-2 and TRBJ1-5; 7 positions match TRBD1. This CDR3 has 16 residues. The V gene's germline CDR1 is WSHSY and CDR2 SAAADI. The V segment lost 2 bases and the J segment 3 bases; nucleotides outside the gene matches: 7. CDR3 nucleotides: TGCGCCAGCAGTGAGGTCTCGACAGGGAACAATCAGCCCCAGCATTTT. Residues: CASSEVSTGNNQPQHF.

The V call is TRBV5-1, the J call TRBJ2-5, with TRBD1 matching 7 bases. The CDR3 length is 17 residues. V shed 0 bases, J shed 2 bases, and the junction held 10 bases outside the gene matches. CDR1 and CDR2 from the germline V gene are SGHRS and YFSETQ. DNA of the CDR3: TGCGCCAGCAGCTTGGGGGGGCGACAGGGCTTTCAAGAGACCCAGTACTTC. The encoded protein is CASSLGGRQGFQETQYF.

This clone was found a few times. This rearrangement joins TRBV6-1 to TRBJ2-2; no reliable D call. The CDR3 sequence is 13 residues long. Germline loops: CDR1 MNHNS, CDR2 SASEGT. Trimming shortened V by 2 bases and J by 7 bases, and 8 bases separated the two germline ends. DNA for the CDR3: TGTGCCAGCAGTGAACGTCTCAGCGGGGAGCTGTTTTTT. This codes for CASSERLSGELFF.

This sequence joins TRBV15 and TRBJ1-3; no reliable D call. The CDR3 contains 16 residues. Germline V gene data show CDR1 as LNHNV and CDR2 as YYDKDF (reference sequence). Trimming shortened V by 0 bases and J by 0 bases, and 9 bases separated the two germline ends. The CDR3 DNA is TGTGCCACCAGCAGAGATAAAAGCTTCTCTGGAAACACCATATATTTT. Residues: CATSRDKSFSGNTIYF.

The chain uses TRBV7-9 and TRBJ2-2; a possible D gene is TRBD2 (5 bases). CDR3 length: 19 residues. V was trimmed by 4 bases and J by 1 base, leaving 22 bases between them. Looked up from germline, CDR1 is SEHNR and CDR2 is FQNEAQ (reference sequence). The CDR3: CASSSQVVKERMNTGELFF. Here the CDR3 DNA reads TGTGCCAGCAGCTCCCAAGTAGTGAAGGAGCGGATGAACACCGGGGAGCTGTTTTTT. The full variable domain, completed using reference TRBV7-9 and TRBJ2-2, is DTGVSQNPRHKITKRGQNVTFRCDPISEHNRLYWYRQTLGQGPEFLTYFQNEAQLEKSRLLSDRFSAERPKGSFSTLEIQRTEQGDSAMYLCASSSQVVKERMNTGELFFGEGSRLTVL.

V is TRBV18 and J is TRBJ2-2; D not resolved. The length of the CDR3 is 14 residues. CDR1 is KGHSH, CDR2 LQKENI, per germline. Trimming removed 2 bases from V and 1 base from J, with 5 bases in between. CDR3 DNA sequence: TGTGCCAGCTCACCATTACAGAACACCGGGGAGCTGTTTTTT. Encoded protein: CASSPLQNTGELFF.

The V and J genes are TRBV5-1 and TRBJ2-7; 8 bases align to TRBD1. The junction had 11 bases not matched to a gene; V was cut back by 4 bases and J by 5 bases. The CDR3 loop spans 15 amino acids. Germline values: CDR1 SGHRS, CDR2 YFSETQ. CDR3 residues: CASSLPPTGVNEQYF. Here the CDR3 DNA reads TGCGCCAGCAGCCTGCCCCCGACAGGGGTTAACGAGCAGTACTTC.